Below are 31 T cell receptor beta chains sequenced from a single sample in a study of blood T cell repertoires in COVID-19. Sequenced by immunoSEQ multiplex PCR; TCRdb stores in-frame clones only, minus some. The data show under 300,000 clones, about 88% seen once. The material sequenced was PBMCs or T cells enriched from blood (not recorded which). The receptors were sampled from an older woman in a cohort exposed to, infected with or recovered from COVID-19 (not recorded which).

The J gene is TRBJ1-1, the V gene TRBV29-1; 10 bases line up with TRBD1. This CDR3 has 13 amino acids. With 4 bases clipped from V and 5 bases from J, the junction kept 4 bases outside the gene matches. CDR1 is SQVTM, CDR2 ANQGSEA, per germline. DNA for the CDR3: TGCAGCGTTGTGGGACAGGGGTGGACTGAAGCTTTCTTT. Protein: CSVVGQGWTEAFF.

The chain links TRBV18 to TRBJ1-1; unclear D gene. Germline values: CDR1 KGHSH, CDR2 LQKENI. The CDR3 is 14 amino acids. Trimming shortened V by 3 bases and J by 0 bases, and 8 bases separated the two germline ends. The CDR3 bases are TGTGCCAGCTCACCCAGGCCATTGAACACTGAAGCTTTCTTT. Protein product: CASSPRPLNTEAFF.

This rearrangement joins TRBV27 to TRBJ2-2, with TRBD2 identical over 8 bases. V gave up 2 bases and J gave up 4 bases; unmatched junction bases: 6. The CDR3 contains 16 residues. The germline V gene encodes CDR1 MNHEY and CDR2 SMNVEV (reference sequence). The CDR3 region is CASSLAGLETTGELFF. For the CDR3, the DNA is TGTGCCAGCAGTTTAGCGGGACTAGAGACCACCGGGGAGCTGTTTTTT.

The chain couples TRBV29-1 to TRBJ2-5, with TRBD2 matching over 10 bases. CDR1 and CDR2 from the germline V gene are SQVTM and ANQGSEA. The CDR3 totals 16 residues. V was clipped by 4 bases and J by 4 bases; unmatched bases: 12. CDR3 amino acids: CSVGGVSGRARETQYF. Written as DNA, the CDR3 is TGCAGCGTTGGAGGGGTGAGCGGGAGGGCCAGAGAGACCCAGTACTTC.

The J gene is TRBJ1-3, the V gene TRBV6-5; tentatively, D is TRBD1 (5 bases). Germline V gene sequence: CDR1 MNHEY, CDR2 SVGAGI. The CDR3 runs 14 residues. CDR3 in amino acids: CASSGGSSGNTIYF. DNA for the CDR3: TGTGCTTCCTCGGGGGGTAGCTCTGGAAACACCATATATTTT.

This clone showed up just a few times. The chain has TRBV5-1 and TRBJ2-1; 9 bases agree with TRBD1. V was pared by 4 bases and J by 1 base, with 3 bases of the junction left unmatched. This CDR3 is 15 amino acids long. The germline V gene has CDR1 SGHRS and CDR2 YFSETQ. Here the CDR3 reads CASSPDRGSYNEQFF. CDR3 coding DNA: TGCGCCAGCAGCCCAGACAGGGGGTCCTACAATGAGCAGTTCTTC. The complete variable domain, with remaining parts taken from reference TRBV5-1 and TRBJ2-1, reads KAGVTQTPRYLIKTRGQQVTLSCSPISGHRSVSWYQQTPGQGLQFLFEYFSETQRNKGNFPGRFSGRQFSNSRSEMNVSTLELGDSALYLCASSPDRGSYNEQFFGPGTRLTVL.

CDR3 sequence reads: CASSLLAEGETQYF. CDR3 DNA sequence: TGTGCCAGCAGCCTCTTAGCGGAGGGAGAGACCCAGTACTTC. The rearrangement links TRBV14 to TRBJ2-5, with D possibly being TRBD2 (6 bases). CDR3 size: 14 residues. V dropped 4 bases and J dropped 4 bases, with 13 bases sitting between them. Germline loops: CDR1 SGHDN, CDR2 FVKESK.

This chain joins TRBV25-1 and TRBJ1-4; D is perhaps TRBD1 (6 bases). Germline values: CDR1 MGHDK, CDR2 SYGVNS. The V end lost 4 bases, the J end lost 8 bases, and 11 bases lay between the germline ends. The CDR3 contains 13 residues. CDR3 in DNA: TGTGCCAGCAGTGGCGCAGGGGAGGAAAAACTGTTTTTT. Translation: CASSGAGEEKLFF.

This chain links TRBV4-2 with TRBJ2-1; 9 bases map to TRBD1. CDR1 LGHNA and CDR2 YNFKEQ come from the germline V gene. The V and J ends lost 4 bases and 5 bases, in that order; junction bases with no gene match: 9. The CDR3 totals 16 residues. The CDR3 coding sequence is TGTGCCAGCAGCCTTTTGACAGGGGGTTCTCACAATGAGCAGTTCTTC. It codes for CASSLLTGGSHNEQFF.

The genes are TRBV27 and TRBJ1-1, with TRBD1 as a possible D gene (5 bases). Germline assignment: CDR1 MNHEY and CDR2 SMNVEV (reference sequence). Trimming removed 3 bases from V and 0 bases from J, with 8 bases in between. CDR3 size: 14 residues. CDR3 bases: TGTGCCAGCAGTTTTGACAGATTGAACACTGAAGCTTTCTTT. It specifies CASSFDRLNTEAFF.

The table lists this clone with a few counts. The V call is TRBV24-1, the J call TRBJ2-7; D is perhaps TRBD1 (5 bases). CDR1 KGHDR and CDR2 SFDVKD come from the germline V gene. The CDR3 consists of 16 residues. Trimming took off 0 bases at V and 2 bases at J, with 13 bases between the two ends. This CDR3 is CATSDLIEDKTYEQYF. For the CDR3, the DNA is TGTGCCACCAGTGATTTGATCGAGGACAAGACCTACGAGCAGTACTTC.

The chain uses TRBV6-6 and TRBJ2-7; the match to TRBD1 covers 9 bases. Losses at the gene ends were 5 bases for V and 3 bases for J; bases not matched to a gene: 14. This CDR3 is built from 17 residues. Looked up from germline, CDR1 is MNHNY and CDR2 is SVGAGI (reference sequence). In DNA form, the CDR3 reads TGTGCCAGCAGTCCACGTCCCGGGACAGGGTTCGGCTACGAGCAGTACTTC. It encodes CASSPRPGTGFGYEQYF.

The CDR3 here is CATTPQTAYNEQFF. CDR3 bases: TGTGCCACCACTCCTCAGACAGCTTACAATGAGCAGTTCTTC. The chain recombines TRBV24-1 with TRBJ2-1, with D maybe TRBD1 (5 bases). V was trimmed by 8 bases and J by 4 bases, leaving 14 bases between them. CDR3 size: 14 residues. Per germline, CDR1 KGHDR and CDR2 SFDVKD.

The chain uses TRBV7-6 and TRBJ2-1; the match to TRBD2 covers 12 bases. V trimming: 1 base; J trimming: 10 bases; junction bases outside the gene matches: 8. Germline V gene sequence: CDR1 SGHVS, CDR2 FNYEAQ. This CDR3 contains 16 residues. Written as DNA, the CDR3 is TGTGCCAGCAGCTTAGTGGAGACTAGCGGGAGAAAGGAGCAGTTCTTC. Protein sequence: CASSLVETSGRKEQFF.

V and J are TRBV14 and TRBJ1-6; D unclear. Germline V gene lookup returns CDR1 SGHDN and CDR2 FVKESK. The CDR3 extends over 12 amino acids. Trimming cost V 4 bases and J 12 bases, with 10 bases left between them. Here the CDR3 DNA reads TGTGCCAGCAGCCGCCAGAGAGGACCCCTCCACTTT. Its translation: CASSRQRGPLHF.

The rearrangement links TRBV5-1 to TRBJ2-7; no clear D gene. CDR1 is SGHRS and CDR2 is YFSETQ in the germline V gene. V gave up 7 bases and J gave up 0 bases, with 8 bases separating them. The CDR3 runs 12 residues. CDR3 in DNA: TGCGCCAGCGGGCGCACCTCCTACGAGCAGTACTTC. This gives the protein CASGRTSYEQYF.

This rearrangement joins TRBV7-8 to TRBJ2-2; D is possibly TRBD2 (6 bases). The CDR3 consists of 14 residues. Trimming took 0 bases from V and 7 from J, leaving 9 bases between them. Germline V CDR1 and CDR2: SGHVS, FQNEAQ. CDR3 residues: CASSLAGLGGELFF. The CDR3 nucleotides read TGTGCCAGCAGCTTAGCGGGACTTGGCGGGGAGCTGTTTTTT.

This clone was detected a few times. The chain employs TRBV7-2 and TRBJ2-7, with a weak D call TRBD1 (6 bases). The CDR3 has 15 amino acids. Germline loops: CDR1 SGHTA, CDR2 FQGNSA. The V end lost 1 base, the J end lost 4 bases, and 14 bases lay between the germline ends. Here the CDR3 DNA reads TGTGCCAGCAGCTTAGAAGTGGACAGAATTTACGAGCAGTACTTC. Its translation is CASSLEVDRIYEQYF.

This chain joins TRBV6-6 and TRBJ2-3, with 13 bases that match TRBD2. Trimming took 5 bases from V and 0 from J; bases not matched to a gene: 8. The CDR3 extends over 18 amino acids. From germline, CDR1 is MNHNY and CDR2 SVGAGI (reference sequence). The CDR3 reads CASSRRTSGRASTDTQYF. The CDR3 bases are TGTGCCAGCAGTCGACGGACTAGCGGGAGAGCTAGCACAGATACGCAGTATTTT.

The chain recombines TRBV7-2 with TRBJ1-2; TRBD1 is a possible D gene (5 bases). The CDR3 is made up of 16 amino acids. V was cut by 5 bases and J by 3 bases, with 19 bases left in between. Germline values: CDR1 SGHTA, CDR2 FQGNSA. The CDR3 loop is CASSLRPRQQYYGYTF. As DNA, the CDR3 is TGTGCCAGCAGCCTACGACCCCGACAGCAATACTATGGCTACACCTTC. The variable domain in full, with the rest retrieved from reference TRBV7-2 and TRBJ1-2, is GAGVSQSPSNKVTEKGKDVELRCDPISGHTALYWYRQSLGQGLEFLIYFQGNSAPDKSGLPSDRFSAERTGGSVSTLTIQRTQQEDSAVYLCASSLRPRQQYYGYTFGSGTRLTVV.

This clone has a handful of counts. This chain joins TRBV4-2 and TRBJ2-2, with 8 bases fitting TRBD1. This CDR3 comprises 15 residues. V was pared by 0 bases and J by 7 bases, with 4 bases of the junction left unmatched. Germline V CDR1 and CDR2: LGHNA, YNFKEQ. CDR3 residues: CASSQDRGLGGELFF. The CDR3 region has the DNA TGTGCCAGCAGCCAAGACAGGGGGCTGGGCGGGGAGCTGTTTTTT.

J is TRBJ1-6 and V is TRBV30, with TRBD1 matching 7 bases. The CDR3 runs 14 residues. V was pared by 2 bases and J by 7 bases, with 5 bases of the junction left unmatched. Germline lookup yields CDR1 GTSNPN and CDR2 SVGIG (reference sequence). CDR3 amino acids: CAWSTGQPNSPLHF. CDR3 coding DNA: TGTGCCTGGAGTACGGGACAGCCAAATTCACCCCTCCACTTT.

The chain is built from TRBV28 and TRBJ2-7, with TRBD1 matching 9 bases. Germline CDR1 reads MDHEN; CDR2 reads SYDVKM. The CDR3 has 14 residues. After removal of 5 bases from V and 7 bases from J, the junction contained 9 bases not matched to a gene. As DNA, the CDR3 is TGTGCCAGCAGTCTTCCGGGACAGGGTCTTGAGCAGTACTTC. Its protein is CASSLPGQGLEQYF.

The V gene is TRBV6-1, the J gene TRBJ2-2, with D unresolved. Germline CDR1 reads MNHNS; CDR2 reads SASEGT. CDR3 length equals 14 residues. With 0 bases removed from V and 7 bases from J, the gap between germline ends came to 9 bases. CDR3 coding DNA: TGTGCCAGCAGTGAAGCAGTGCGCGGCGGGGAGCTGTTTTTT. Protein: CASSEAVRGGELFF.

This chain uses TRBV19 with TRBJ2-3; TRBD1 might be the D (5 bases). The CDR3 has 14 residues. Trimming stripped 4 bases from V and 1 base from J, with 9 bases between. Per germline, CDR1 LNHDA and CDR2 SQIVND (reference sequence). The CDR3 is CASSTQGGTDTQYF. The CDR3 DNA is TGTGCCAGTAGTACCCAAGGGGGCACAGATACGCAGTATTTT.

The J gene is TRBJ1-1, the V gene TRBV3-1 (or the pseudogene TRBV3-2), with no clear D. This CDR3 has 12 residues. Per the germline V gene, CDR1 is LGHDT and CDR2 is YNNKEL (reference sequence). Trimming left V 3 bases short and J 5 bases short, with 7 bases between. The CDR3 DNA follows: TGTGCCAGCAGCCAGAGAGGGACTGAAGCTTTCTTT. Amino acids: CASSQRGTEAFF.

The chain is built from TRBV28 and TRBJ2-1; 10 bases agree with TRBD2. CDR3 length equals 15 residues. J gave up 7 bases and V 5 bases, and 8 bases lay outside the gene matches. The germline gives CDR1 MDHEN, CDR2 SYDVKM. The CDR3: CASSPLAGARNEQFF. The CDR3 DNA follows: TGTGCCAGCAGTCCGCTAGCGGGAGCTCGAAATGAGCAGTTCTTC.

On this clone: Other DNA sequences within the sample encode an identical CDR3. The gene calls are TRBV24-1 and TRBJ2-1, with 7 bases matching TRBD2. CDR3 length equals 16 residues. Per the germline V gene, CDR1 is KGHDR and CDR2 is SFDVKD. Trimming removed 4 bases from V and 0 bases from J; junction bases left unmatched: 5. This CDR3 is CATSDSGRSSYNEQFF. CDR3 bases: TGTGCCACCAGTGACTCCGGGAGGAGCTCCTACAATGAGCAGTTCTTC.

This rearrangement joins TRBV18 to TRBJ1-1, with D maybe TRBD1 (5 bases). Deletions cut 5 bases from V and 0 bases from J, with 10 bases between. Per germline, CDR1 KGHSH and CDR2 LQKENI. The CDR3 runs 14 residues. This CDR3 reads CASSGRGMNTEAFF. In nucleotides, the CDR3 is TGTGCCAGCTCAGGGCGGGGCATGAACACTGAAGCTTTCTTT.

CDR3 sequence: CASSFAGGNEQFF. The CDR3, as DNA: TGTGCCAGCAGCTTCGCAGGGGGAAACGAGCAGTTCTTC. J is TRBJ2-1 and V is TRBV7-2; 7 bases fit TRBD1. The trim removed 3 bases at V and 10 bases at J, leaving 6 bases unmatched. CDR1 SGHTA and CDR2 FQGNSA come from the germline V gene. This CDR3 has 13 amino acids.

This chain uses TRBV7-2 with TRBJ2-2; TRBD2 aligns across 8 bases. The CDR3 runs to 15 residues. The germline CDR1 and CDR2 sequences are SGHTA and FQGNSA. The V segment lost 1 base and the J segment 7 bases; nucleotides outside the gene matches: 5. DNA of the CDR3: TGTGCCAGCAGCTTAGTTAGCGGGAAGCTCGGGGAGCTGTTTTTT. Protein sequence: CASSLVSGKLGELFF.